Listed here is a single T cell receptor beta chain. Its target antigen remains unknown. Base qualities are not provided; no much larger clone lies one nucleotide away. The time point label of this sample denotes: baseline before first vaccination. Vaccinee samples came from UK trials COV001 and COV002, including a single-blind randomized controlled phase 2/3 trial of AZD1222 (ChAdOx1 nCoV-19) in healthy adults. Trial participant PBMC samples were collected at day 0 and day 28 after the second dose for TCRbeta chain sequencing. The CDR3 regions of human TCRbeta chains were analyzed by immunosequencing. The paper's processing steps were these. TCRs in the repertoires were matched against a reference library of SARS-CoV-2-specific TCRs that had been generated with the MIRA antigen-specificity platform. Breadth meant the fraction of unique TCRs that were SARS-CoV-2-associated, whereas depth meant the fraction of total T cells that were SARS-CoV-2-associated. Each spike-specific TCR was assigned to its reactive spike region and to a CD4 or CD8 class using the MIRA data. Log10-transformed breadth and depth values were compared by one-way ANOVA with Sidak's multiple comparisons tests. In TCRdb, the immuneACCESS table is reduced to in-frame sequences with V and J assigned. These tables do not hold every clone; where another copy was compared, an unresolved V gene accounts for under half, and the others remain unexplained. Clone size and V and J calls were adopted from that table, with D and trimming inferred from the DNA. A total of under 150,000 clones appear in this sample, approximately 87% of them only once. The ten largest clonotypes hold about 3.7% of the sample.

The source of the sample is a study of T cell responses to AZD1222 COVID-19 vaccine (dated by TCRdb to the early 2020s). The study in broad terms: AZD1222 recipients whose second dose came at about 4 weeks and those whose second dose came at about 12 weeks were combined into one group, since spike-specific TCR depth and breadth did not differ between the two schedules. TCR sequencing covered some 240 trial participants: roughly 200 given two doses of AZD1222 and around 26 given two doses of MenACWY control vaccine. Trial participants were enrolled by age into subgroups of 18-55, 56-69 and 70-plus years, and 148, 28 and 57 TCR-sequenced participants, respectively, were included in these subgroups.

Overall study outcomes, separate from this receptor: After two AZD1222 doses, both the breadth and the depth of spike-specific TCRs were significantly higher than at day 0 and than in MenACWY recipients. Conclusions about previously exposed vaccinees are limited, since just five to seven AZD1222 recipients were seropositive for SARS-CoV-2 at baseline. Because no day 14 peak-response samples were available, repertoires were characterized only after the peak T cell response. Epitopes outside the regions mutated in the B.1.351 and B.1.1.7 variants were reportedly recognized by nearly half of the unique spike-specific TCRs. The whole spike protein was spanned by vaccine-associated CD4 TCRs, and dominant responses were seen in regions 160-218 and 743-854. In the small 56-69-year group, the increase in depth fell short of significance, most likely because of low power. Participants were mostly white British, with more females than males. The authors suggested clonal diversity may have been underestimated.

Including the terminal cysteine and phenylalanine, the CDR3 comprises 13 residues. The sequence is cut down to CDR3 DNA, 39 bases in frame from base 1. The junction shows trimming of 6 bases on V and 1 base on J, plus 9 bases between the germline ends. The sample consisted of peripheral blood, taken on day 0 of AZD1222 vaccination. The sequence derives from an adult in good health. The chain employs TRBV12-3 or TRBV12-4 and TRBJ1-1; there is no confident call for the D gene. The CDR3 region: CASRGTGNTEAFF. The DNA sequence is TGTGCCAGCAGAGGTACGGGGAACACTGAAGCTTTCTTT.